A single sample gave rise to the 15 T cell receptor beta chains below, sequenced in a study of T cell repertoires and HLA-DP antigens. Some clones are missing from TCRdb's copy, which holds only in-frame ones; the method was immunoSEQ multiplex PCR. Among over 60,000 clones, 80% were seen once, and the ten largest hold roughly 1.5%. The antigens these receptors bind are not known. Sequenced: CD4+ T cells from PBMCs. The receptors stem from a man aged 55 to 70 in good health and CMV-seronegative.

A few counts support this clone. The chain joins TRBV5-1 to TRBJ1-5, with D unresolved. Germline V CDR1 and CDR2: SGHRS, YFSETQ. V lost 4 bases and J lost 3, with 8 bases in between. The CDR3 has 13 amino acids. The CDR3 here is CASSREVNQPQHF. The DNA of the CDR3 is TGCGCCAGCAGCCGGGAGGTCAATCAGCCCCAGCATTTT. Full variable domain (outside the CDR3, taken from reference TRBV5-1 and TRBJ1-5): KAGVTQTPRYLIKTRGQQVTLSCSPISGHRSVSWYQQTPGQGLQFLFEYFSETQRNKGNFPGRFSGRQFSNSRSEMNVSTLELGDSALYLCASSREVNQPQHFGDGTRLSIL.

This clone was counted once. The V gene is TRBV19, the J gene TRBJ1-5; 9 bases match TRBD1. CDR3 length: 16 residues. The germline CDR1 and CDR2 sequences are LNHDA and SQIVND (reference sequence). V shed 7 bases, J shed 6 bases, and the junction held 13 bases outside the gene matches. The chain's CDR3 is CASTPGPTGGLQPQHF. The CDR3 nucleotides read TGTGCCAGTACCCCCGGCCCCACAGGGGGCCTTCAGCCCCAGCATTTT.

This chain links TRBV9 with TRBJ2-5; D ambiguous. The J call may be wrong; the DNA end is better matched by TRBJ2-7. The germline gives CDR1 SGDLS, CDR2 YYNGEE. The CDR3 is 13 amino acids. The chain's CDR3 is CASSVDGSYEQYF. The CDR3 region has the DNA TGTGCCAGCAGCGTAGACGGCTCCTACGAGCAGTACTTC.

V and J are TRBV20-1 and TRBJ1-1, with TRBD1 matching over 10 bases. The CDR3 is made up of 11 amino acids. Per germline, CDR1 DFQATT and CDR2 SNEGSKA (reference sequence). V trimming: 5 bases; J trimming: 9 bases; junction bases outside the gene matches: 3. The CDR3 DNA follows: TGCAGTGCTGGGACAGGGGCTAAAGCTTTCTTT. Translated: CSAGTGAKAFF.

The CDR3 here is CASSIGTNGYTF. The CDR3 nucleotides read TGTGCCAGTAGTATAGGGACAAATGGCTACACCTTC. The rearrangement uses TRBV19 and TRBJ1-2, with D perhaps TRBD1 (5 bases). Trimming took off 1 base at V and 6 bases at J, with 6 bases between the two ends. Germline CDR1 is LNHDA and CDR2 is SQIVND (reference sequence). The length of the CDR3 is 12 residues.

The chain employs TRBV5-1 and TRBJ1-1; the D gene is possibly TRBD1 (6 bases). CDR3 length: 13 amino acids. CDR1 SGHRS and CDR2 YFSETQ come from the germline V gene. Between the trimmed V and J ends, which lost 2 bases and 6 bases, there was a span of 11 bases. CDR3: CASSFIEGAEAFF. As DNA, the CDR3 is TGCGCCAGCAGCTTCATTGAGGGGGCTGAAGCTTTCTTT.

This clone occurred once. The chain employs TRBV5-6 and TRBJ1-6; 8 bases agree with TRBD1. Germline V gives CDR1 SGHDT, CDR2 YYEEEE. V was clipped by 4 bases and J by 8 bases; unmatched bases: 11. The CDR3 extends over 16 amino acids. CDR3 amino acids: CASSQVGQGAYSPLHF. In DNA, the CDR3 is TGTGCCAGCAGCCAGGTCGGACAGGGAGCCTATTCACCCCTCCACTTT.

This clone is a singleton in its sample. This rearrangement joins TRBV5-5 to TRBJ1-1; perhaps TRBD1 as D (6 bases). Germline assignment: CDR1 SGHKS and CDR2 YYEKEE (reference sequence). The CDR3 has 17 amino acids. V lost 2 bases, J lost 0 bases, and 17 bases lay in between. For the CDR3, the DNA is TGTGCCAGCAGCTTTGGAGGGGGAGTAGGAATGAACACTGAAGCTTTCTTT. Protein product: CASSFGGGVGMNTEAFF.

This chain connects TRBV7-7 to TRBJ2-5, with TRBD1 identical over 8 bases. CDR1 is SSHAT, CDR2 FNYEAQ, per germline (reference sequence). The V gene end was trimmed by 5 bases and the J gene end by 5 bases; junction bases not matched to a gene: 13. This CDR3 has 16 amino acids. CDR3 coding DNA: TGTGCCAGCAGCCCGCGACAGGGGACATGGACGGAGACCCAGTACTTC. This encodes CASSPRQGTWTETQYF.

This clone was observed once. The rearrangement joins TRBV5-6 to TRBJ1-5, with D tentatively TRBD1 (5 bases). The CDR3 consists of 15 residues. Germline CDR1 reads SGHDT; CDR2 reads YYEEEE. The ends were cut back, 2 bases at V and 4 bases at J, with 13 bases in the middle. CDR3 loop: CASSFRAGQNQPQHF. The CDR3 DNA is TGTGCCAGCAGCTTTAGGGCAGGGCAAAATCAGCCCCAGCATTTT.

The V call is TRBV5-4, the J call TRBJ2-3, with TRBD2 identical over 7 bases. The germline gives CDR1 SGHNT, CDR2 YYREEE (reference sequence). Unmatched junction bases numbered 7, after V lost 1 base and J lost 5 bases. The CDR3 loop spans 15 amino acids. The CDR3 protein is CASSLKAGAGDTQYF. The CDR3 DNA reads as TGTGCCAGCAGCTTGAAGGCGGGAGCGGGAGATACGCAGTATTTT.

This rearrangement joins TRBV5-6 to TRBJ2-1, with TRBD2 identical over 11 bases. Germline loops: CDR1 SGHDT, CDR2 YYEEEE. V lost 1 base and J lost 1; bases outside the gene matches: 7. The CDR3 is made up of 18 amino acids. DNA for the CDR3: TGTGCCAGCAGCTTGTTAGCGGGAGGGCGGTCGTCCTACAATGAGCAGTTCTTC. Encoded protein: CASSLLAGGRSSYNEQFF.

This clone was recorded only once. The rearrangement links TRBV19 to TRBJ1-6; 8 positions agree with TRBD1. V trimming: 9 bases; J trimming: 5 bases; junction bases outside the gene matches: 9. The germline V gene encodes CDR1 LNHDA and CDR2 SQIVND (reference sequence). The CDR3 sequence is 15 residues long. The CDR3 sequence: CASSSQDRDNSPLHF. The CDR3 DNA follows: TGTGCCAGCTCGAGTCAGGACAGGGATAATTCACCCCTCCACTTT. The whole variable domain, filled in from reference TRBV19 and TRBJ1-6, reads DGGITQSPKYLFRKEGQNVTLSCEQNLNHDAMYWYRQDPGQGLRLIYYSQIVNDFQKGDIAEGYSVSREKKESFPLTVTSAQKNPTAFYLCASSSQDRDNSPLHFGNGTRLTVT.

The table lists this clone with many counts. This sequence joins TRBV9 and TRBJ1-1; the D gene is possibly TRBD1 (6 bases). Trimming pared 0 bases from V and 7 bases from J, leaving 10 bases between. This CDR3 is built from 13 residues. Germline V CDR1 and CDR2: SGDLS, YYNGEE. CDR3 nucleotide sequence: TGTGCCAGCAGCGTAGTAGGGGGTGGTGAAGCTTTCTTT. Encoded protein: CASSVVGGGEAFF. Full variable domain (rest looked up from reference TRBV9 and TRBJ1-1): DSGVTQTPKHLITATGQRVTLRCSPRSGDLSVYWYQQSLDQGLQFLIQYYNGEERAKGNILERFSAQQFPDLHSELNLSSLELGDSALYFCASSVVGGGEAFFGQGTRLTVV.

The genes are TRBV18 and TRBJ2-7; 7 positions agree with TRBD1. The length of the CDR3 is 14 residues. V lost 5 bases and J lost 0; bases outside the gene matches: 4. The germline V gene has CDR1 KGHSH and CDR2 LQKENI. The CDR3 DNA is TGTGCCAGCTCAAGAGGACAGGACTCCTACGAGCAGTACTTC. It codes for CASSRGQDSYEQYF.